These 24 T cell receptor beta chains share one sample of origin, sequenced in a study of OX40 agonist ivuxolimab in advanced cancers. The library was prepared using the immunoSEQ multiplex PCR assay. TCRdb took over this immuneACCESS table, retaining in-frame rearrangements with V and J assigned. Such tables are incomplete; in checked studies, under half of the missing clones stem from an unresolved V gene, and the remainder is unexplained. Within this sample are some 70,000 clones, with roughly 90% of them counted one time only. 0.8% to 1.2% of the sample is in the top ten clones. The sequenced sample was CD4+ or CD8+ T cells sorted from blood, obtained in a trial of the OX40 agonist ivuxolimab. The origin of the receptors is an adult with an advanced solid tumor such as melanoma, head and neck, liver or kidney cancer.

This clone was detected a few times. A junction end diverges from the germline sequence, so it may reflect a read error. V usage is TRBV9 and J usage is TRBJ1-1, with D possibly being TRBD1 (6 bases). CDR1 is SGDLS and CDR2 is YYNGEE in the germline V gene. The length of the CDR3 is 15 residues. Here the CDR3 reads CASNVTQGSCTEAFF. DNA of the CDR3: TGTGCCAGCAACGTAACACAGGGCTCTTGTACTGAAGCTTTCTTT.

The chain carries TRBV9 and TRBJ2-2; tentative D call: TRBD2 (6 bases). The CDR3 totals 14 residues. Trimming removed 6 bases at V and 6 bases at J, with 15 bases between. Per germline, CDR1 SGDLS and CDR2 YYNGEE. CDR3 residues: CASNHVGEAGELFF. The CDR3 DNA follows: TGTGCCAGCAACCACGTGGGGGAGGCCGGGGAGCTGTTTTTT.

CDR3 bases: TGTGCCAGCAGTCCGACGAACACCGGGGAGCTGTTTTTT. Translated: CASSPTNTGELFF. This rearrangement joins TRBV28 to TRBJ2-2, with no clear D. Looked up from germline, CDR1 is MDHEN and CDR2 is SYDVKM. V was clipped by 5 bases and J by 0 bases, with 4 bases between them. The CDR3 runs 13 residues. Filled out from reference TRBV28 and TRBJ2-2, the complete variable domain reads DVKVTQSSRYLVKRTGEKVFLECVQDMDHENMFWYRQDPGLGLRLIYFSYDVKMKEKGDIPEGYSVSREKKERFSLILESASTNQTSMYLCASSPTNTGELFFGEGSRLTVL.

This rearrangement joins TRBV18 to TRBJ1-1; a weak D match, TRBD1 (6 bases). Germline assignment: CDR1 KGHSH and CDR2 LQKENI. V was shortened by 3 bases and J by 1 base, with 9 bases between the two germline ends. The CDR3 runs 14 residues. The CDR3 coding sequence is TGTGCCAGCTCACCGCCCAGGGGGAACACTGAAGCTTTCTTT. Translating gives CASSPPRGNTEAFF.

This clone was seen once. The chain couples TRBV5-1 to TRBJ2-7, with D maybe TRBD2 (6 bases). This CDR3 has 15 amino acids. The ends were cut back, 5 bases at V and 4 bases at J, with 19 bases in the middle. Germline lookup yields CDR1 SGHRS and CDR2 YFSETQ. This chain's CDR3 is CASSPRSTRGYEQYF. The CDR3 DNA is TGCGCCAGCAGTCCTCGATCGACGCGGGGTTACGAGCAGTACTTC.

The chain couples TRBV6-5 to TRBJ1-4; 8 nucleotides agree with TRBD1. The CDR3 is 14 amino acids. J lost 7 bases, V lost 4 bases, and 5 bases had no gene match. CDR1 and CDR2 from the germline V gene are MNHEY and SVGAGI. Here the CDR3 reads CASSFDRGSEKLFF. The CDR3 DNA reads TGTGCCAGCAGTTTCGACAGGGGAAGTGAAAAACTGTTTTTT.

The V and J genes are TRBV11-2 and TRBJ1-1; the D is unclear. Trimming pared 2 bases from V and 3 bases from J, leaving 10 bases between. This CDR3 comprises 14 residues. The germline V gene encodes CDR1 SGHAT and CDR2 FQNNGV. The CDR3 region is CASSLTTDHTEAFF. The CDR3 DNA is TGTGCCAGCAGCTTAACTACAGACCACACTGAAGCTTTCTTT.

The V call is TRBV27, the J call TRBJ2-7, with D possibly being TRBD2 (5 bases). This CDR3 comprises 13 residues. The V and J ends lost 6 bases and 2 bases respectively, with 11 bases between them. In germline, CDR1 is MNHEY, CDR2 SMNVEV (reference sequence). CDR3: CASSRGLTYEQYF. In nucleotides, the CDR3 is TGTGCCAGCAGCCGAGGGCTCACCTACGAGCAGTACTTC.

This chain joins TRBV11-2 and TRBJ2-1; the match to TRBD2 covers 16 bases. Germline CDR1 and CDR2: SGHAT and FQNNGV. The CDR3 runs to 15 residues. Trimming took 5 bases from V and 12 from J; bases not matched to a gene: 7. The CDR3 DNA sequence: TGTGCCAGCAGCCCGGGACTAGCGGGGGGGCCTAGGCAGTTCTTC. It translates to CASSPGLAGGPRQFF.

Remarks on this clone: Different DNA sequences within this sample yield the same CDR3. CDR3 sequence reads: CASSLGAYNEQFF. In DNA, the CDR3 is TGTGCCAGCAGCTTAGGGGCTTACAATGAGCAGTTCTTC. The chain combines TRBV7-9 with TRBJ2-1, with unresolved D. CDR3 size: 13 residues. CDR1 and CDR2 from the germline V gene are SEHNR and FQNEAQ (reference sequence). The germline V and J ends were trimmed by 1 base and 4 bases, with 5 bases remaining between them.

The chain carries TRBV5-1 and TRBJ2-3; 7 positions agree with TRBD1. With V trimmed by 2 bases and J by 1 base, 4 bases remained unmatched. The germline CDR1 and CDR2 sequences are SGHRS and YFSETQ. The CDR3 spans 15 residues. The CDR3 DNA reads TGCGCCAGCAGCTTTGAAGGGGGCGGCACAGATACGCAGTATTTT. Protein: CASSFEGGGTDTQYF.

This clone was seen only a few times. The CDR3 region has the DNA TGCGCCAGCAGCTTGGCCTTGGACAGGGGGTACGAGCAGTACTTC. It encodes CASSLALDRGYEQYF. The J gene is TRBJ2-7, the V gene TRBV5-1; 10 positions agree with TRBD1. The CDR3 loop spans 15 amino acids. V trimming: 0 bases; J trimming: 4 bases; junction bases outside the gene matches: 4. Germline V lookup: CDR1 SGHRS, CDR2 YFSETQ. Using reference TRBV5-1 and TRBJ2-7 for the parts outside the CDR3, the full variable domain is KAGVTQTPRYLIKTRGQQVTLSCSPISGHRSVSWYQQTPGQGLQFLFEYFSETQRNKGNFPGRFSGRQFSNSRSEMNVSTLELGDSALYLCASSLALDRGYEQYFGPGTRLTVT.

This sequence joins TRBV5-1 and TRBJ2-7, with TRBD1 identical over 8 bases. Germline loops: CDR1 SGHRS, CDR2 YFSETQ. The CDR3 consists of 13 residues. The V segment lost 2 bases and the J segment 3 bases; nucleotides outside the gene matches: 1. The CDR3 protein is CASSLTGGYEQYF. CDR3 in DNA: TGCGCCAGCAGCTTAACAGGGGGCTACGAGCAGTACTTC.

The CDR3 protein is CASSISQGQGYTF. The CDR3 DNA reads TGTGCCAGTAGTATTTCACAGGGTCAAGGCTACACCTTC. The J gene is TRBJ1-2, the V gene TRBV19, with a tentative D call TRBD1 (6 bases). V gave up 3 bases and J gave up 8 bases, with 13 bases separating them. Germline CDR1 reads LNHDA; CDR2 reads SQIVND (reference sequence). CDR3 length: 13 amino acids. The full variable domain, in which reference TRBV19 and TRBJ1-2 provide the parts outside the CDR3, is DGGITQSPKYLFRKEGQNVTLSCEQNLNHDAMYWYRQDPGQGLRLIYYSQIVNDFQKGDIAEGYSVSREKKESFPLTVTSAQKNPTAFYLCASSISQGQGYTFGSGTRLTVV.

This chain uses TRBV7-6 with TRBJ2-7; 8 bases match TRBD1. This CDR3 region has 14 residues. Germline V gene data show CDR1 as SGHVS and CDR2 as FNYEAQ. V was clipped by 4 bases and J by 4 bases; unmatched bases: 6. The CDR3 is CASSSRQGAYEQYF. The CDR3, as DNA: TGTGCCAGCAGCTCCAGGCAGGGGGCTTACGAGCAGTACTTC. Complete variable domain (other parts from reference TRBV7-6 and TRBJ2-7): GAGVSQSPRYKVTKRGQDVALRCDPISGHVSLYWYRQALGQGPEFLTYFNYEAQQDKSGLPNDRFSAERPEGSISTLTIQRTEQRDSAMYRCASSSRQGAYEQYFGPGTRLTVT.

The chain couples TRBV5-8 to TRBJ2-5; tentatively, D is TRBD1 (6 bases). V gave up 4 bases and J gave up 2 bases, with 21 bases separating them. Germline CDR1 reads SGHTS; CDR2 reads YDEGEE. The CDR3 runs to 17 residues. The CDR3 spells CASSQGTLGTLQETQYF. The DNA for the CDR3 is TGTGCCAGCAGCCAAGGCACCTTAGGGACATTGCAAGAGACCCAGTACTTC.

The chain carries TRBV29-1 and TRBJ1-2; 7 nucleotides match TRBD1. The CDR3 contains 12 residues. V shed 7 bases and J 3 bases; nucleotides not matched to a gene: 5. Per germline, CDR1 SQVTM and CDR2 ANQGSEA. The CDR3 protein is CSGSTGDYGYTF. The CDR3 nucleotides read TGCAGCGGGTCAACAGGGGACTATGGCTACACCTTC.

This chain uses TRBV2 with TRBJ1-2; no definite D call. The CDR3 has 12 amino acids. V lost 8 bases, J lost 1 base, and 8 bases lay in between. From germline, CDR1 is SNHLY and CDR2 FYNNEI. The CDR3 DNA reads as TGTGCCAGCCGACCTAATAACTATGGCTACACCTTC. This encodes CASRPNNYGYTF.

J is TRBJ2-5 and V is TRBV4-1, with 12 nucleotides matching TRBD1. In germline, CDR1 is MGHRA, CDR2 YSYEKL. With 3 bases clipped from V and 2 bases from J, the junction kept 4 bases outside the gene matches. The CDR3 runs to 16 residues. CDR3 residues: CASSQGQGAVQETQYF. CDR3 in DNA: TGCGCCAGCAGCCAGGGACAGGGGGCAGTACAAGAGACCCAGTACTTC.

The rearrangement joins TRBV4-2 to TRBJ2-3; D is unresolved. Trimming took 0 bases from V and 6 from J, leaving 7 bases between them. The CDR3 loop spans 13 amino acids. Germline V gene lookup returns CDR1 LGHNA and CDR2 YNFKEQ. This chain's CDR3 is CASSQDIGDTQYF. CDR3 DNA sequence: TGTGCCAGCAGCCAAGATATAGGGGATACGCAGTATTTT.

The CDR3 bases are TGCAGCGTTGCGGCTAGCGGGACCCAAGAGACCCAGTACTTC. Its protein is CSVAASGTQETQYF. This chain joins TRBV29-1 and TRBJ2-5; 9 positions match TRBD2. Germline CDR1 and CDR2: SQVTM and ANQGSEA. After removal of 4 bases from V and 1 base from J, the junction contained 4 bases not matched to a gene. The CDR3 spans 14 residues. The full variable domain, completed using reference TRBV29-1 and TRBJ2-5, is SAVISQKPSRDICQRGTSLTIQCQVDSQVTMMFWYRQQPGQSLTLIATANQGSEATYESGFVIDKFPISRPNLTFSTLTVSNMSPEDSSIYLCSVAASGTQETQYFGPGTRLLVL.

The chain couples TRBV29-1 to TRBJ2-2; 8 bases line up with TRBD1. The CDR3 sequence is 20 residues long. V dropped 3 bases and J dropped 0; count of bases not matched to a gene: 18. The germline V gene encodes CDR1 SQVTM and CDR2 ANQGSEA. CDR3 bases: TGCAGCGTTGAGGTCCTACCGGGACAGGAGACGAGCACGAACACCGGGGAGCTGTTTTTT. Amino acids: CSVEVLPGQETSTNTGELFF.

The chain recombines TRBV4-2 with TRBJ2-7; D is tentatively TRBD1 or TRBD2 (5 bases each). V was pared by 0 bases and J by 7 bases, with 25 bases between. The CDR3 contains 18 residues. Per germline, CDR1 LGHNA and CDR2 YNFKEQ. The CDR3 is CASSQDLQGLGARAEQYF. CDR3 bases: TGTGCCAGCAGCCAAGATCTCCAAGGACTCGGGGCACGGGCAGAGCAGTACTTC.

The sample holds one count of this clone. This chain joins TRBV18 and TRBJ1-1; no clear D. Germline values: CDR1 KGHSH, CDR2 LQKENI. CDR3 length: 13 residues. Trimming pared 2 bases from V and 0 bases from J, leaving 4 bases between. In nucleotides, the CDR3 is TGTGCCAGCTCACCAAGTATGAACACTGAAGCTTTCTTT. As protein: CASSPSMNTEAFF.